A single sample is the source of the 12 T cell receptor beta chains below, sequenced in a study of T cell clonotyping in hematopoietic cell transplantation. Measured with immunoSEQ multiplex PCR; TCRdb has only the in-frame clones, and not every one. This table holds roughly 34,000 clones, 95% found once. Time point denoted: recipient sample about 28 days before transplant, after cytoreduction. Sequencing was performed on peripheral blood mononuclear cells, taken before stem cell transplant. The receptors originated from a man aged 35-49 years with chronic myeloid leukemia. Some clones in this sample may be carry-over from other donors' samples.

The chain links TRBV7-2 to TRBJ1-2, with no clear D. The CDR3 sequence is 13 residues long. Between the trimmed V and J ends, which lost 6 bases and 3 bases, there was a span of 11 bases. Germline V gene data show CDR1 as SGHTA and CDR2 as FQGNSA. DNA of the CDR3: TGTGCCAGCAGTCTCGACATATACTATGGCTACACCTTC. Encoded protein: CASSLDIYYGYTF.

The count of this clone is one. The V gene is TRBV7-2, the J gene TRBJ2-7; possible D gene TRBD1, 5 bases. Per germline, CDR1 SGHTA and CDR2 FQGNSA. The CDR3 consists of 13 residues. Trimming cost V 6 bases and J 6 bases, with 15 bases left between them. The CDR3 DNA follows: TGTGCCAGCAGTCGGTGGGAAGGGGCCGAGCAGTACTTC. Its protein product is CASSRWEGAEQYF.

The chain carries TRBV6-5 and TRBJ2-7; TRBD1 aligns across 7 bases. Germline V lookup: CDR1 MNHEY, CDR2 SVGAGI. V shed 3 bases and J 3 bases; nucleotides not matched to a gene: 11. The CDR3 is made up of 16 amino acids. The CDR3: CASSYGPGTASYEQYF. The CDR3 coding sequence is TGTGCCAGCAGTTATGGCCCCGGGACAGCCAGCTACGAGCAGTACTTC.

The J gene is TRBJ1-2, the V gene TRBV19, with no clear D. Between the trimmed V and J ends, which lost 7 bases and 4 bases, there was a span of 7 bases. Germline CDR1 is LNHDA and CDR2 is SQIVND (reference sequence). The CDR3 is 11 residues long. The CDR3 region is CASISGYGYTF. For the CDR3, the DNA is TGTGCCAGTATTAGTGGCTATGGCTACACCTTC.

The genes are TRBV7-3 and TRBJ2-3; 11 bases match TRBD2. This CDR3 region has 16 residues. The V gene's germline CDR1 is SGHTA and CDR2 FQGTGA. Losses at the gene ends were 3 bases for V and 3 bases for J; bases not matched to a gene: 5. As DNA, the CDR3 is TGTGCCAGCAGCTTGGTAGCGGGGGGGCGGACAGATACGCAGTATTTT. This codes for CASSLVAGGRTDTQYF.

In DNA form, the CDR3 reads TGTGCCAGCAGCTTAGGGTCAAGGGGGAACACTGAAGCTTTCTTT. This codes for CASSLGSRGNTEAFF. This rearrangement joins TRBV7-3 to TRBJ1-1; a possible D gene is TRBD1 (5 bases). The ends were cut back, 2 bases at V and 1 base at J, with 11 bases in the middle. The CDR3 loop spans 15 amino acids. CDR1 and CDR2 from the germline V gene are SGHTA and FQGTGA.

This chain uses TRBV4-3 with TRBJ1-2, with D uncertain. The V end was cut by 0 bases, the J end by 1 base, with 9 bases between. The CDR3 length is 15 residues. The germline CDR1 and CDR2 sequences are LGHNA and YSLEER. Here the CDR3 DNA reads TGCGCCAGCAGCCAAGATTCGCAAGATAACTATGGCTACACCTTC. It codes for CASSQDSQDNYGYTF.

V is TRBV5-1 and J is TRBJ1-1; D is perhaps TRBD1 (5 bases). Trimming took off 7 bases at V and 1 base at J, with 11 bases between the two ends. The CDR3 runs to 13 residues. CDR1 is SGHRS, CDR2 YFSETQ, per germline. CDR3 loop: CASSPGTNTEAFF. The CDR3 nucleotides read TGCGCCAGCTCGCCGGGGACGAACACTGAAGCTTTCTTT.

The V and J genes are TRBV9 and TRBJ2-3; D assignment may be TRBD1 or TRBD2 (5 bases each). The V end was cut by 1 base, the J end by 7 bases, with 16 bases between. This CDR3 has 15 residues. Germline V gives CDR1 SGDLS, CDR2 YYNGEE. DNA of the CDR3: TGTGCCAGCAGCGTACGGGACGGTTCTCTTCATACGCAGTATTTT. Translating gives CASSVRDGSLHTQYF.

The chain couples TRBV4-2 to TRBJ2-2; 7 nucleotides agree with TRBD1. CDR3 size: 16 residues. The trim removed 5 bases at V and 1 base at J, leaving 7 bases unmatched. Germline V lookup: CDR1 LGHNA, CDR2 YNFKEQ. CDR3 nucleotide sequence: TGTGCCAGCAGCAATCGCCAGGGGGAGAACACCGGGGAGCTGTTTTTT. Translated, it gives CASSNRQGENTGELFF.

The chain carries TRBV29-1 and TRBJ2-2; 8 bases are a match to TRBD1. The germline gives CDR1 SQVTM, CDR2 ANQGSEA. V shed 0 bases, J shed 9 bases, and the junction held 6 bases outside the gene matches. The CDR3 runs 14 residues. As DNA, the CDR3 is TGCAGCGTTGAAGATCGGCAGGGGGCCTGGGAGCTGTTTTTT. It translates to CSVEDRQGAWELFF.

Only one count was recorded for this clone. This chain uses TRBV5-4 with TRBJ1-2; 8 positions agree with TRBD1. V trimming: 4 bases; J trimming: 8 bases; junction bases outside the gene matches: 10. The CDR3 has 14 residues. CDR1 and CDR2 from the germline V gene are SGHNT and YYREEE (reference sequence). CDR3 residues: CASSPDQGAGGYTF. In nucleotides, the CDR3 is TGTGCCAGCAGCCCGGACCAGGGGGCAGGAGGCTACACCTTC.